These 13 T cell receptor beta chains originate from one sample sequenced in a study of blood T cell repertoires in COVID-19. Some clones are missing from TCRdb's copy, which holds only in-frame ones; the method was immunoSEQ multiplex PCR. In the table there are more than 110,000 clones, roughly 85% of which are singletons. Sequenced material: peripheral blood. These receptors were collected from a man aged 45-60 years with acute or convalescent COVID-19.

A few counts support this clone. The rearrangement uses TRBV30 and TRBJ1-3; a weak D match, TRBD1 (6 bases). V lost 5 bases, J lost 0 bases, and 8 bases lay in between. This CDR3 spans 13 amino acids. Germline CDR1 is GTSNPN and CDR2 is SVGIG (reference sequence). CDR3 sequence (DNA): TGTGCCTGGGGGGGGGCCTCTGGAAACACCATATATTTT. Encoded protein: CAWGGASGNTIYF.

This clone was observed a few times. The J gene is TRBJ1-6, the V gene TRBV3-1 (or the pseudogene TRBV3-2); 8 bases are a match to TRBD1. This CDR3 region has 15 residues. Trimming removed 5 bases from V and 9 bases from J; junction bases left unmatched: 9. The germline CDR1 and CDR2 sequences are LGHDT and YNNKEL (reference sequence). The CDR3 DNA sequence: TGTGCCAGCAGCTATGGACAGGGCCAGGGTTCACCCCTCCACTTT. Translating it yields CASSYGQGQGSPLHF.

CDR3 loop: CASIRDSGGYEQYF. The CDR3 bases are TGTGCCAGCATCCGGGACAGTGGAGGCTACGAGCAGTACTTC. This chain joins TRBV28 and TRBJ2-7, with 7 bases matching TRBD1. The V and J ends lost 7 bases and 3 bases, in that order; junction bases with no gene match: 9. CDR3 size: 14 residues. Germline V CDR1 and CDR2: MDHEN, SYDVKM. The full variable domain, in which reference TRBV28 and TRBJ2-7 provide the parts outside the CDR3, is DVKVTQSSRYLVKRTGEKVFLECVQDMDHENMFWYRQDPGLGLRLIYFSYDVKMKEKGDIPEGYSVSREKKERFSLILESASTNQTSMYLCASIRDSGGYEQYFGPGTRLTVT.

The chain carries TRBV28 and TRBJ2-1, with TRBD2 matching over 8 bases. This CDR3 is 17 amino acids long. V was pared by 3 bases and J by 0 bases, with 7 bases of the junction left unmatched. Germline-derived CDR1 and CDR2 are MDHEN and SYDVKM. CDR3: CASSFTSGSFSYNEQFF. CDR3 in DNA: TGTGCCAGCAGTTTTACTAGCGGAAGTTTCTCCTACAATGAGCAGTTCTTC.

The table lists this clone with a few counts. The V and J genes are TRBV24-1 and TRBJ1-5; TRBD1 matches 7 bases. Germline CDR1 reads KGHDR; CDR2 reads SFDVKD. The CDR3 runs 15 residues. The V and J ends lost 4 bases and 2 bases, in that order; junction bases with no gene match: 4. This CDR3 reads CATSDDRAGNQPQHF. The CDR3 DNA reads TGTGCCACCAGTGACGACAGGGCGGGCAATCAGCCCCAGCATTTT.

V and J are TRBV5-5 and TRBJ1-2; 10 bases fit TRBD1. The CDR3 consists of 16 residues. The V gene end was trimmed by 4 bases and the J gene end by 6 bases; junction bases not matched to a gene: 12. The germline V gene has CDR1 SGHKS and CDR2 YYEKEE (reference sequence). The CDR3 reads CASSHSGQGTMDGYTF. The CDR3 nucleotides are TGTGCCAGCAGCCACTCGGGACAGGGGACTATGGATGGCTACACCTTC. Together with reference TRBV5-5 and TRBJ1-2, the CDR3 gives the full variable domain: DAGVTQSPTHLIKTRGQQVTLRCSPISGHKSVSWYQQVLGQGPQFIFQYYEKEERGRGNFPDRFSARQFPNYSSELNVNALLLGDSALYLCASSHSGQGTMDGYTFGSGTRLTVV.

V is TRBV27 and J is TRBJ1-2, with 11 nucleotides matching TRBD1. The CDR3 covers 14 residues. The V gene end was trimmed by 5 bases and the J gene end by 4 bases; junction bases not matched to a gene: 3. Germline V CDR1 and CDR2: MNHEY, SMNVEV (reference sequence). The CDR3 region has the DNA TGTGCCAGCAGTGGACAGGGGGCCGGCTATGGCTACACCTTC. It translates to CASSGQGAGYGYTF.

The chain couples TRBV6-6 to TRBJ1-1; D gene uncertain. V was trimmed by 0 bases and J by 1 base, leaving 6 bases between them. The CDR3 contains 14 residues. CDR1 MNHNY and CDR2 SVGAGI come from the germline V gene (reference sequence). The CDR3 bases are TGTGCCAGCAGTTACTCGGGAGGGAACACTGAAGCTTTCTTT. This translates into CASSYSGGNTEAFF.

This chain uses TRBV6-5 with TRBJ2-3; 7 bases are shared with TRBD1. Germline CDR1 is MNHEY and CDR2 is SVGAGI. V trimming: 0 bases; J trimming: 3 bases; junction bases outside the gene matches: 6. The CDR3 length is 16 residues. CDR3 region: CASSYSLQGWTDTQYF. DNA for the CDR3: TGTGCCAGCAGTTACTCGTTACAGGGGTGGACAGATACGCAGTATTTT.

This clone was detected only a few times. The chain links TRBV11-3 to TRBJ1-2; 7 bases match TRBD1. Trimming at V came to 5 bases and at J to 10 bases, leaving 7 bases not matched to a gene. The CDR3 contains 12 residues. The germline V gene has CDR1 SGHNT and CDR2 YENEEA. This chain's CDR3 is CASSARDSFYTF. The CDR3 DNA follows: TGTGCCAGCAGCGCCCGGGACAGCTTCTACACCTTC.

The chain uses TRBV29-1 and TRBJ1-2; no reliable D call. Germline V gene data show CDR1 as SQVTM and CDR2 as ANQGSEA. The CDR3 totals 12 residues. V lost 6 bases, J lost 2 bases, and 10 bases lay in between. CDR3 in amino acids: CSVGEGNYGYTF. The CDR3 coding sequence is TGCAGCGTGGGAGAGGGAAACTATGGCTACACCTTC.

The V and J genes are TRBV28 and TRBJ2-1; 7 bases fit TRBD2. The junction had 5 bases not matched to a gene; V was cut back by 2 bases and J by 1 base. The CDR3 sequence is 16 residues long. Germline lookup yields CDR1 MDHEN and CDR2 SYDVKM. The chain's CDR3 is CASSLRSGMSYNEQFF. The DNA of the CDR3 is TGTGCCAGCAGTTTACGGAGCGGGATGTCCTACAATGAGCAGTTCTTC. Full variable domain (rest looked up from reference TRBV28 and TRBJ2-1): DVKVTQSSRYLVKRTGEKVFLECVQDMDHENMFWYRQDPGLGLRLIYFSYDVKMKEKGDIPEGYSVSREKKERFSLILESASTNQTSMYLCASSLRSGMSYNEQFFGPGTRLTVL.

This clone was picked up one time. This chain joins TRBV6-6 and TRBJ2-1; D perhaps matches TRBD1 (6 bases). The V end was cut by 6 bases, the J end by 7 bases, with 19 bases between. Germline assignment: CDR1 MNHNY and CDR2 SVGAGI (reference sequence). CDR3 length: 15 amino acids. CDR3 sequence: CASRELGALGNEQFF. The CDR3 nucleotides read TGTGCCAGCAGGGAACTGGGGGCTTTAGGGAATGAGCAGTTCTTC.